This TCR beta chain emerged from a study of cytomegalovirus exposure and HLA in healthy donors. It was with 60 Vbeta and 13 Jbeta primers that the PCR ran. Clones were read by immunoSEQ multiplex PCR, and TCRdb kept only the in-frame ones, dropping some. The sample yields more than 110,000 clones, roughly four fifths seen once. Germline CDR1 and CDR2: MGHRA and YSYEKL. The CDR3 covers 15 residues. The V gene end was trimmed by 4 bases and the J gene end by 3 bases; junction bases not matched to a gene: 4. The specimen was PBMCs. The V call is TRBV4-1, the J call TRBJ1-1; 11 bases match TRBD1. The receptor comes from a man aged 25-45 years in good health and CMV-seropositive. For the CDR3, the DNA is TGCGCCAGCAGCCCTGGACAGGGGGCTTACACTGAAGCTTTCTTT. Translating it yields CASSPGQGAYTEAFF.